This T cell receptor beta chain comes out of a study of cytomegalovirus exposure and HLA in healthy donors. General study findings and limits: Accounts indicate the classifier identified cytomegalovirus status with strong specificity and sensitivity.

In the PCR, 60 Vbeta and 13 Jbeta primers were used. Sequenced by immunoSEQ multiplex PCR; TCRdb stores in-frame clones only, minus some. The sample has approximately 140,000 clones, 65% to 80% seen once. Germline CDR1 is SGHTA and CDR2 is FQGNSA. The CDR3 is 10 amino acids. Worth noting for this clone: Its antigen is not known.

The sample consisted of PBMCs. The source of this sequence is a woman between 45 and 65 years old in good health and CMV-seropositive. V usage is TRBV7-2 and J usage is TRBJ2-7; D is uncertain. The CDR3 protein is CARRQGEQYF. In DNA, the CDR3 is TGTGCAAGACGACAAGGCGAGCAGTACTTC.